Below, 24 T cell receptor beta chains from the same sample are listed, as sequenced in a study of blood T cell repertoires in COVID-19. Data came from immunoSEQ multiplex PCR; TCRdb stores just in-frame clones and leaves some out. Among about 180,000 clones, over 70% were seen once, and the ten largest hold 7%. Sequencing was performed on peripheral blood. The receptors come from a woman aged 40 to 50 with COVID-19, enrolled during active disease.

In DNA, the CDR3 is TGTGCCAGAAGAAACGGGGGGGCTTGCTACAATGAGCAGTTCTTC. Translation: CARRNGGACYNEQFF. The rearrangement links TRBV25-1 to TRBJ2-1; 8 nucleotides line up with TRBD2. Germline V gene data show CDR1 as MGHDK and CDR2 as SYGVNS. The CDR3 loop spans 15 amino acids. The junction had 10 bases not matched to a gene; V was cut back by 9 bases and J by 3 bases.

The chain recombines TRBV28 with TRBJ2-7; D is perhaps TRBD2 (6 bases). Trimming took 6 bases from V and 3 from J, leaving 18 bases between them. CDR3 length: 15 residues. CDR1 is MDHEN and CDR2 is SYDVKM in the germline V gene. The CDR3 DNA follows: TGTGCCAGCAGACCTCCTTCGCCGGGACTCTACGAGCAGTACTTC. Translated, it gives CASRPPSPGLYEQYF.

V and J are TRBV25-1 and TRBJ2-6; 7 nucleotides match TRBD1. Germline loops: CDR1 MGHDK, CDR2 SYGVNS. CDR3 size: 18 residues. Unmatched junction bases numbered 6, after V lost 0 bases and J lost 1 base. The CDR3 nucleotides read TGTGCCAGCAGTGAATATGAAGGGGGCGTGTCTGGGGCCAACGTCCTGACTTTC. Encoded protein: CASSEYEGGVSGANVLTF. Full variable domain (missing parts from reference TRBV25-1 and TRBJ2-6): EADIYQTPRYLVIGTGKKITLECSQTMGHDKMYWYQQDPGMELHLIHYSYGVNSTEKGDLSSESTVSRIRTEHFPLTLESARPSHTSQYLCASSEYEGGVSGANVLTFGAGSRLTVL.

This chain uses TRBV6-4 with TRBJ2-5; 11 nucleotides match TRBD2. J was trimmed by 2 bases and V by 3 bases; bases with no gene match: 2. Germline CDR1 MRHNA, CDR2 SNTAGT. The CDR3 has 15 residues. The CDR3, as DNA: TGTGCCAGCAGTGAACTAGCGGGAGAACAAGAGACCCAGTACTTC. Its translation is CASSELAGEQETQYF.

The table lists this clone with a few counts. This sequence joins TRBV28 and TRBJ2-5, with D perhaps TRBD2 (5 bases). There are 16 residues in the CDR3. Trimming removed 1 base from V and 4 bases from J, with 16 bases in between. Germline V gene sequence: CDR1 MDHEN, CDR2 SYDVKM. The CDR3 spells CASSLSGRLAGETQYF. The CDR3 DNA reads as TGTGCCAGCAGTTTATCTGGGCGGCTAGCCGGAGAGACCCAGTACTTC.

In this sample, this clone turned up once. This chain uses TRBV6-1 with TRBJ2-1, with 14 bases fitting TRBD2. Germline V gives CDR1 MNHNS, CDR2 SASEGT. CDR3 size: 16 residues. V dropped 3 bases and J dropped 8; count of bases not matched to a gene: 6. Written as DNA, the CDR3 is TGTGCCAGCAGTGAGACTAGCGGGGGGGCCTGGGATGAGCAGTTCTTC. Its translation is CASSETSGGAWDEQFF.

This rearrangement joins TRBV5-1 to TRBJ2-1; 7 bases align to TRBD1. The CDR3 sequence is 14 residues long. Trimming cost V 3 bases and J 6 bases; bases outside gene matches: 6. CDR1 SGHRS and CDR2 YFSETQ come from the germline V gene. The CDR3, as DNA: TGCGCCAGCAGCTCAGCAGGGGGTGTCAATGAGCAGTTCTTC. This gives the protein CASSSAGGVNEQFF. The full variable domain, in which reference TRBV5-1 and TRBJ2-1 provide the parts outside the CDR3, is KAGVTQTPRYLIKTRGQQVTLSCSPISGHRSVSWYQQTPGQGLQFLFEYFSETQRNKGNFPGRFSGRQFSNSRSEMNVSTLELGDSALYLCASSSAGGVNEQFFGPGTRLTVL.

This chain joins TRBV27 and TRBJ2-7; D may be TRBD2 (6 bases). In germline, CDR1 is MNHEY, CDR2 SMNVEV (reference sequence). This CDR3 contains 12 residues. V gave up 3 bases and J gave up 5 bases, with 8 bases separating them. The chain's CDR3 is CASSFGGNEQYF. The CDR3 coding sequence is TGTGCCAGCAGTTTTGGAGGGAACGAGCAGTACTTC.

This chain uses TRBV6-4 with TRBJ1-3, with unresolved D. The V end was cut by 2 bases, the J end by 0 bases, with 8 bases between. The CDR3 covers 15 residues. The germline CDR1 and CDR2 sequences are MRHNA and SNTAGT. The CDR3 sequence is CASSDGGISGNTIYF. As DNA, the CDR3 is TGTGCCAGCAGTGACGGCGGAATCTCTGGAAACACCATATATTTT.

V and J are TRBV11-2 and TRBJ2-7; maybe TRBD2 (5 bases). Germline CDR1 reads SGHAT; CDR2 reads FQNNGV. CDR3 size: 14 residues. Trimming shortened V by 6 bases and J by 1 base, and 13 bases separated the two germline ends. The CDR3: CASRPGWTSYEQYF. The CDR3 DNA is TGTGCCAGCAGGCCGGGTTGGACTTCCTACGAGCAGTACTTC. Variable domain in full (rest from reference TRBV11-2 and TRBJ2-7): EAGVAQSPRYKIIEKRQSVAFWCNPISGHATLYWYQQILGQGPKLLIQFQNNGVVDDSQLPKDRFSAERLKGVDSTLKIQPAKLEDSAVYLCASRPGWTSYEQYFGPGTRLTVT.

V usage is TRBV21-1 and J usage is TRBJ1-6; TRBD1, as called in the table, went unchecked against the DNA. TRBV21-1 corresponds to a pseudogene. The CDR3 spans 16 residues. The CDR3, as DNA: TGTGCCAGCAGCAGGCCAGGGGCCGGGGATAATTCACCCCTCCACTTT. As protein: CASSRPGAGDNSPLHF.

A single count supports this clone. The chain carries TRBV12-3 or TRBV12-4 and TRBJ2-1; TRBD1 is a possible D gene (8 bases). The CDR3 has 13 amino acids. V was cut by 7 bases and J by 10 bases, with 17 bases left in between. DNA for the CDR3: TGTGCCAGCACCTATAACAGGGGGGGGGAGCAGTTCTTC. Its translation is CASTYNRGGEQFF.

CDR3 sequence: CATSAPWAESNQPQHF. CDR3 in DNA: TGTGCCACCAGTGCCCCCTGGGCAGAAAGCAATCAGCCCCAGCATTTT. This chain links TRBV24-1 with TRBJ1-5; no clear D. The germline V gene encodes CDR1 KGHDR and CDR2 SFDVKD. The V end lost 5 bases, the J end lost 1 base, and 14 bases lay between the germline ends. The CDR3 totals 16 residues.

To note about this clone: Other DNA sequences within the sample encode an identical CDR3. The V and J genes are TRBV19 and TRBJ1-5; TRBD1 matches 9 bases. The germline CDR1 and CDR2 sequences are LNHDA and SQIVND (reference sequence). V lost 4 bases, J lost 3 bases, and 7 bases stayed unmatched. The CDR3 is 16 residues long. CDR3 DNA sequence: TGTGCCAGTAGTACGCCGGACAGGGGTAACAATCAGCCCCAGCATTTT. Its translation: CASSTPDRGNNQPQHF. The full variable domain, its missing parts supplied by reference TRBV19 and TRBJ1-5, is DGGITQSPKYLFRKEGQNVTLSCEQNLNHDAMYWYRQDPGQGLRLIYYSQIVNDFQKGDIAEGYSVSREKKESFPLTVTSAQKNPTAFYLCASSTPDRGNNQPQHFGDGTRLSIL.

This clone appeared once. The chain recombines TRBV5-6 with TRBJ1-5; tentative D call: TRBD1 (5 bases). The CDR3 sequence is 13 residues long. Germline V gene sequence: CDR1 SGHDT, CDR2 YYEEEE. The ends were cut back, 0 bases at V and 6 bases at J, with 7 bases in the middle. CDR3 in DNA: TGTGCCAGCAGCTTGGTCAGGGCTCAGCCCCAGCATTTT. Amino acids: CASSLVRAQPQHF.

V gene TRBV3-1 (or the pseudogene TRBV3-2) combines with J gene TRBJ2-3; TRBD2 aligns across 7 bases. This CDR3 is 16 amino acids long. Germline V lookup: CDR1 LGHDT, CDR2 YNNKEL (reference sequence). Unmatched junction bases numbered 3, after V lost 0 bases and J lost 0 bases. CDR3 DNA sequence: TGTGCCAGCAGCCAAGATTGGGGGGGTAGCACAGATACGCAGTATTTT. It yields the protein CASSQDWGGSTDTQYF.

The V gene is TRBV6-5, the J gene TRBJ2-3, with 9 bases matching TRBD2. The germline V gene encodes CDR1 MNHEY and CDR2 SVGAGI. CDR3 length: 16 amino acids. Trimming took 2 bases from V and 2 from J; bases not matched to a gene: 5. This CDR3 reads CASSYGGGAYTDTQYF. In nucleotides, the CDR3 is TGTGCCAGCAGTTACGGCGGGGGGGCCTACACAGATACGCAGTATTTT.

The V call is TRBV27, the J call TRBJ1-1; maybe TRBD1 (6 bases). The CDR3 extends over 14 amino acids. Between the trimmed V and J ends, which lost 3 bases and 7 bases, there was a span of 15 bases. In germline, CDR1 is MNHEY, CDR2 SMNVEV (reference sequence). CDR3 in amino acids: CASSFIEGGGEAFF. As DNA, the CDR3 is TGTGCCAGCAGTTTCATAGAGGGAGGGGGTGAAGCTTTCTTT.

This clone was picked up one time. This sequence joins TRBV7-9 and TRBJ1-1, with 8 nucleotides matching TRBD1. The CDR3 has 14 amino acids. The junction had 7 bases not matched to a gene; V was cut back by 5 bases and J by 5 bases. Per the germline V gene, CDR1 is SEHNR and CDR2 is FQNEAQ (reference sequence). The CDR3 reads CASSPRTGITEAFF. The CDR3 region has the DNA TGTGCCAGCAGCCCCCGGACAGGGATAACTGAAGCTTTCTTT.

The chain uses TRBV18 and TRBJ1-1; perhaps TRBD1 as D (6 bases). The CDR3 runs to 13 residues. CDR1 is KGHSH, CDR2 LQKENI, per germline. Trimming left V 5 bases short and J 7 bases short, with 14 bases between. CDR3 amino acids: CASSTEWDIEAFF. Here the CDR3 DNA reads TGTGCCAGCTCAACGGAGTGGGACATTGAAGCTTTCTTT.

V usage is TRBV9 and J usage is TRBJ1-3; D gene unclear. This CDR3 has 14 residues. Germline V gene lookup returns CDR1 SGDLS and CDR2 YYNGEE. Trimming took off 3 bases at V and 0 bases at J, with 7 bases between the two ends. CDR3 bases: TGTGCCAGCAGCGACAGCAGCTCTGGAAACACCATATATTTT. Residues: CASSDSSSGNTIYF.

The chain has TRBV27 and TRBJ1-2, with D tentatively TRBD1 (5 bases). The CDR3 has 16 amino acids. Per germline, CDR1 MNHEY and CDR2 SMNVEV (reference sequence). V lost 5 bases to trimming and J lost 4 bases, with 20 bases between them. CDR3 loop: CASSPFTGRLLYGYTF. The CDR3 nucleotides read TGTGCCAGCAGTCCTTTCACAGGACGCCTCCTCTATGGCTACACCTTC.

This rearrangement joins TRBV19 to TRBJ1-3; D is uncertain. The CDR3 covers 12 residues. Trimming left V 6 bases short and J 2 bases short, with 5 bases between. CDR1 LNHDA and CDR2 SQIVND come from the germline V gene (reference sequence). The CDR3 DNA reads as TGTGCCAGTAGAACGGCTGGAAACACCATATATTTT. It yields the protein CASRTAGNTIYF.

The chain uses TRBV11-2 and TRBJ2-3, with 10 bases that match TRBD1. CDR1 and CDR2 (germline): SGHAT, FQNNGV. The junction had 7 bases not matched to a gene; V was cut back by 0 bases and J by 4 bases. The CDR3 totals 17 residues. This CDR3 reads CASSLDDRGPGADTQYF. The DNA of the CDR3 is TGTGCCAGCAGCTTAGATGACAGGGGGCCCGGGGCAGATACGCAGTATTTT.